Presented here are 7 T cell receptor beta chains from one specimen sequenced in a study of blood T cell repertoires in COVID-19. Here immunoSEQ multiplex PCR was the method, and the copy in TCRdb shows in-frame clones only, minus some. This sample has roughly 430,000 clones, with roughly 90% found just once. The sequenced sample consisted of PBMCs or T cells enriched from blood (not recorded which). The receptors stem from a woman between 35 and 50 years old with acute COVID-19.

The chain combines TRBV19 with TRBJ2-7, with 9 bases that match TRBD1. The CDR3 spans 15 residues. V dropped 4 bases and J dropped 3; count of bases not matched to a gene: 7. CDR1 and CDR2 (germline): LNHDA, SQIVND (reference sequence). CDR3 coding DNA: TGTGCCAGTAGTACCTTGGGGACAGGGATCTACGAGCAGTACTTC. It translates to CASSTLGTGIYEQYF.

CDR3 protein: CASSKGTSREKLFF. The CDR3 nucleotides are TGTGCCAGTAGTAAAGGGACTTCAAGGGAAAAACTGTTTTTT. The V and J genes are TRBV19 and TRBJ1-4; maybe TRBD1 (5 bases). The CDR3 runs to 14 residues. In germline, CDR1 is LNHDA, CDR2 SQIVND (reference sequence). V lost 4 bases to trimming and J lost 8 bases, with 14 bases between them.

The table lists this clone with a count of one. The V and J genes are TRBV6-5 and TRBJ2-1, with D perhaps matching TRBD1 (6 bases). Germline V gene lookup returns CDR1 MNHEY and CDR2 SVGAGI. The germline V and J ends were trimmed by 5 bases and 8 bases, with 16 bases remaining between them. CDR3 length: 14 amino acids. In DNA form, the CDR3 reads TGTGCCAGCAGTCTACCCGTGCAGGGGCATGAGCAGTTCTTC. The encoded protein is CASSLPVQGHEQFF.

This clone was observed a handful of times. At the DNA level, this CDR3 is encoded by other sequences in the same sample as well. V usage is TRBV18 and J usage is TRBJ2-1; D is unclear. The CDR3 is 14 amino acids. CDR1 is KGHSH and CDR2 is LQKENI in the germline V gene. V shed 2 bases and J shed 1 base, with 6 bases lying between them. The CDR3 here is CASSPASSYNEQFF. The DNA for the CDR3 is TGTGCCAGCTCACCAGCGTCTTCCTACAATGAGCAGTTCTTC. Variable domain in full (rest from reference TRBV18 and TRBJ2-1): NAGVMQNPRHLVRRRGQEARLRCSPMKGHSHVYWYRQLPEEGLKFMVYLQKENIIDESGMPKERFSAEFPKEGPSILRIQQVVRGDSAAYFCASSPASSYNEQFFGPGTRLTVL.

This sequence joins TRBV11-2 and TRBJ2-1, with 10 positions matching TRBD1. The CDR3 is 17 amino acids. V lost 5 bases to trimming and J lost 0 bases; unmatched junction nucleotides: 7. The germline CDR1 and CDR2 sequences are SGHAT and FQNNGV. CDR3 loop: CASSQDRGISSYNEQFF. CDR3 nucleotides: TGTGCCAGCAGCCAGGACAGGGGGATTAGCTCCTACAATGAGCAGTTCTTC.

V is TRBV19 and J is TRBJ1-5; D may be TRBD1 (6 bases). This CDR3 spans 13 amino acids. The V and J ends lost 6 bases and 3 bases respectively, with 9 bases between them. Per the germline V gene, CDR1 is LNHDA and CDR2 is SQIVND (reference sequence). In DNA form, the CDR3 reads TGTGCCAGTAGGCGGACAGCCAATCAGCCCCAGCATTTT. Translating it yields CASRRTANQPQHF.

This sequence joins TRBV6-5 and TRBJ2-4; D is undetermined. Trimming shortened V by 6 bases and J by 13 bases, and 16 bases separated the two germline ends. The CDR3 consists of 12 residues. Germline V lookup: CDR1 MNHEY, CDR2 SVGAGI. CDR3 sequence reads: CASRVSTPFQYF. The CDR3 nucleotides are TGTGCCAGCAGGGTTTCGACACCTTTCCAGTACTTC.